These 9 T cell receptor beta chains were sequenced from one sample in a study of cytomegalovirus exposure and HLA in healthy donors. A multiplex PCR was run with 60 Vbeta primers and 13 Jbeta primers. Data came from immunoSEQ multiplex PCR; TCRdb stores just in-frame clones and leaves some out. The sample contains about 190,000 clones, around 80% of which appear only once. Sample: PBMCs. The receptor set was obtained from a man younger than 35 in good health and CMV-seronegative.

In this sample, this clone turned up once. The chain carries TRBV18 and TRBJ1-2; D may be TRBD1 (6 bases). V was clipped by 6 bases and J by 1 base, with 18 bases between them. Germline V gene lookup returns CDR1 KGHSH and CDR2 LQKENI. This CDR3 comprises 16 residues. The CDR3 is CASSPMADSINYGYTF. The CDR3 nucleotides are TGTGCCAGCTCCCCCATGGCGGACAGCATTAACTATGGCTACACCTTC.

V and J are TRBV7-8 and TRBJ2-6; 8 positions agree with TRBD1. The germline gives CDR1 SGHVS, CDR2 FQNEAQ. This CDR3 contains 16 residues. J was trimmed by 2 bases and V by 5 bases; bases with no gene match: 5. The CDR3 coding sequence is TGTGCCAGCAGCAAGGACAGGGAGCCTGGGGCCAACGTCCTGACTTTC. This gives the protein CASSKDREPGANVLTF.

This rearrangement joins TRBV6-5 to TRBJ1-6; the D gene is possibly TRBD1 (6 bases). V lost 6 bases to trimming and J lost 5 bases, with 14 bases between them. The V gene's germline CDR1 is MNHEY and CDR2 SVGAGI. This CDR3 region has 15 residues. CDR3 amino acids: CASRGAGRNNSPLHF. The DNA for the CDR3 is TGTGCCAGCAGGGGGGCAGGGAGAAATAATTCACCCCTCCACTTT.

The V call is TRBV4-1, the J call TRBJ2-5; D is uncertain. CDR3 length: 14 amino acids. The germline CDR1 and CDR2 sequences are MGHRA and YSYEKL. Trimming pared 1 base from V and 11 bases from J, leaving 17 bases between. The CDR3 coding sequence is TGCGCCAGCAGCCAAGGACCCTGGGCCGCCCAGCAGTACTTC. Translation gives CASSQGPWAAQQYF.

The chain recombines TRBV9 with TRBJ2-5, with D possibly TRBD1 on 5 matching bases. The CDR3 consists of 15 residues. Germline V gene lookup returns CDR1 SGDLS and CDR2 YYNGEE. Trimming cost V 3 bases and J 14 bases, with 26 bases left between them. The CDR3 DNA is TGTGCCAGCAGCGCGGATTTGGGGCGTGACGGCCAAAAATACTTC. It encodes CASSADLGRDGQKYF.

This sequence joins TRBV29-1 and TRBJ2-7; 12 positions match TRBD1. This CDR3 contains 16 residues. With V trimmed by 0 bases and J by 3 bases, 6 bases remained unmatched. Germline V gene lookup returns CDR1 SQVTM and CDR2 ANQGSEA. The CDR3 sequence is CSVEDLRDRGHYEQYF. CDR3 DNA sequence: TGCAGCGTTGAAGATCTTCGGGACAGGGGGCACTACGAGCAGTACTTC.

The gene calls are TRBV7-8 and TRBJ2-1; TRBD2 matches at 9 bases. Unmatched junction bases numbered 8, after V lost 3 bases and J lost 5 bases. Germline CDR1 reads SGHVS; CDR2 reads FQNEAQ. The CDR3 is 16 residues long. CDR3 region: CASSFGREGSHNEQFF. CDR3 sequence (DNA): TGTGCCAGCAGCTTTGGGCGGGAGGGTTCCCACAATGAGCAGTTCTTC.

The genes are TRBV7-8 and TRBJ2-7, with 11 bases identical to TRBD2. The CDR3 extends over 14 amino acids. The germline gives CDR1 SGHVS, CDR2 FQNEAQ. The V segment lost 1 base and the J segment 6 bases; nucleotides outside the gene matches: 2. In nucleotides, the CDR3 is TGTGCCAGCAGCTTAGTGCTAGCGGGAGGCGAGCAGTACTTC. Its protein product is CASSLVLAGGEQYF.

This CDR3 reads CASSPPGTYEQYF. CDR3 DNA: TGTGCCAGCTCACCCCCAGGCACCTACGAGCAGTACTTC. The gene calls are TRBV18 and TRBJ2-7; D is uncertain. The CDR3 is made up of 13 amino acids. The germline gives CDR1 KGHSH, CDR2 LQKENI. V was cut by 3 bases and J by 2 bases, with 8 bases left in between.